This TCR beta chain was recorded in a study of cytomegalovirus exposure and HLA in healthy donors. This clone appeared a few times. The study ran its PCR with 60 Vbeta and 13 Jbeta primers. Profiling relied on immunoSEQ multiplex PCR, and the TCRdb table lists in-frame clones only, not all of them. The sample holds roughly 150,000 clones, 60% to 80% seen once. The germline CDR1 and CDR2 sequences are LNHDA and SQIVND (reference sequence). Trimming removed 4 bases from V and 0 bases from J, with 13 bases in between. The CDR3 length is 16 residues. The material sequenced was PBMCs. This clonotype was sampled from a male donor in good health and CMV-seronegative. V is TRBV19 and J is TRBJ1-3; weak D call: TRBD1 (6 bases). DNA for the CDR3: TGTGCCAGTAGTACAAGACAGGTCCTCTCTGGAAACACCATATATTTT. As protein: CASSTRQVLSGNTIYF.